This TCR beta chain was captured in a study of OX40 agonist ivuxolimab in advanced cancers. Across the whole study: People who had prior anti-PD-1, anti-PD-L1 or anti-CTLA-4 therapy could take part, and under 45% had some. Study results and caveats: In a subset of nonresponders, normalized T-cell clonal expansion was also low. CD8+ T cells (on average) carried more expanded clones than CD4+ T cells. Within 6 weeks, CD4+ and CD8+ blood T cells expanded clonally at 0.1 to 3.0 mg/kg.

Generated by immunoSEQ multiplex PCR, the TCRdb table keeps only in-frame clones and is missing some. Of 70,000 or so clones listed, 84% are singletons. CDR1 is SEHNR, CDR2 FQNEAQ, per germline (reference sequence). The CDR3 spans 15 residues. Trimming removed 5 bases from V and 9 bases from J; junction bases left unmatched: 10. Remarks on this clone: What it binds is not known.

J is TRBJ1-5 and V is TRBV7-9; the match to TRBD1 covers 10 bases. Material: CD4+ or CD8+ T cells sorted from blood, obtained in a trial of the OX40 agonist ivuxolimab. The sequence came from an adult with an advanced solid tumor such as melanoma, head and neck, liver or kidney cancer. CDR3 in amino acids: CASSTAGTGVVPQHF. The DNA of the CDR3 is TGTGCCAGCAGCACCGCCGGGACAGGGGTTGTGCCCCAGCATTTT.